The 3 T cell receptor beta chains in this list originate from one sample, sequenced in a study of T cell responses to AZD1222 COVID-19 vaccine. TCRdb's table, derived via immunoSEQ multiplex PCR, lists solely in-frame clones and lacks some. The repertoire has some 120,000 clones, about 82% of them found once; the top ten carry around 12%. Sequenced material: peripheral blood, taken on day 0 of AZD1222 vaccination. The receptors stem from an adult in good health.

The V gene is TRBV9, the J gene TRBJ1-6; the match to TRBD1 covers 9 bases. Germline lookup yields CDR1 SGDLS and CDR2 YYNGEE. V dropped 3 bases and J dropped 7; count of bases not matched to a gene: 2. The CDR3 totals 14 residues. The CDR3 is CASSETGGNSPLHF. The CDR3 bases are TGTGCCAGCAGCGAGACAGGGGGGAATTCACCCCTCCACTTT.

This chain links TRBV2 with TRBJ1-3; the D is unclear. Looked up from germline, CDR1 is SNHLY and CDR2 is FYNNEI. V lost 4 bases and J lost 0, with 10 bases in between. CDR3 length: 15 amino acids. The CDR3 sequence is CASSVGGSSGNTIYF. Here the CDR3 DNA reads TGTGCCAGCAGTGTCGGCGGATCCTCTGGAAACACCATATATTTT.

The table lists this clone with a few counts. The V call is TRBV19, the J call TRBJ1-5; 9 bases match TRBD1. Germline CDR1 and CDR2: LNHDA and SQIVND (reference sequence). This CDR3 spans 14 amino acids. V gave up 3 bases and J gave up 5 bases; unmatched junction bases: 2. The CDR3 region has the DNA TGTGCCAGTAGTATCTGGACAGGGGATCAGCCCCAGCATTTT. Translation: CASSIWTGDQPQHF.